Below, 27 T cell receptor beta chains from the same sample are listed, as sequenced in a study of T cells in Graves' hyperthyroidism and ophthalmopathy. TCR beta CDR3 regions were amplified from RNA. The HTBI set primed first-round TCR CDR3 RT-PCR. One entry per CDR3 protein, called by TCRdb with MiXCR from the multiplex PCR reads. The sample has 370,000 or so distinct CDR3 sequences, less than 15% seen once. Specimen: blood. Receptors were obtained from a man aged 25-45 years with Graves' hyperthyroidism that later progressed to Graves' ophthalmopathy.

The table lists this clonotype with many counts. This chain joins TRBV12-3 or TRBV12-4 and TRBJ2-2, with D unresolved. The CDR3 is 11 amino acids. The ends were cut back, 8 bases at V and 2 bases at J, with 3 bases in the middle. The CDR3 protein is CASGNTGELFF. As DNA, the CDR3 is TGTGCCAGCGGAAACACCGGGGAGCTGTTTTTT.

The gene calls are TRBV6-4 and TRBJ2-3; TRBD1 agrees at 7 bases. This CDR3 has 14 residues. CDR1 MRHNA and CDR2 SNTAGT come from the germline V gene. V shed 0 bases, J shed 5 bases, and the junction held 2 bases outside the gene matches. CDR3 in DNA: TGTGCCAGCAGTGACTCAAGGGGGCTAGATACGCAGTATTTT. This encodes CASSDSRGLDTQYF.

The chain couples TRBV12-3 or TRBV12-4 to TRBJ1-2; TRBD1 agrees at 10 bases. This CDR3 has 17 residues. V gave up 7 bases and J gave up 0 bases; unmatched junction bases: 11. CDR3 region: CASTSRTGGPANYGYTF. In DNA, the CDR3 is TGTGCCAGCACCTCTAGGACAGGGGGTCCCGCTAACTATGGCTACACCTTC.

This clonotype has a count of ten or more. V is TRBV28 and J is TRBJ1-4; a weak D match, TRBD1 (5 bases). The germline V and J ends were trimmed by 3 bases and 3 bases, with 11 bases remaining between them. The CDR3 consists of 15 residues. CDR1 and CDR2 from the germline V gene are MDHEN and SYDVKM. The CDR3 sequence: CASSLGQGPNEKLFF. The CDR3 coding sequence is TGTGCCAGCAGTTTGGGTCAGGGACCTAATGAAAAACTGTTTTTT. The full variable domain, completed using reference TRBV28 and TRBJ1-4, is DVKVTQSSRYLVKRTGEKVFLECVQDMDHENMFWYRQDPGLGLRLIYFSYDVKMKEKGDIPEGYSVSREKKERFSLILESASTNQTSMYLCASSLGQGPNEKLFFGSGTQLSVL.

This clonotype was recorded a few times. The chain couples TRBV25-1 to TRBJ1-1; TRBD1 is a possible D gene (5 bases). Germline lookup yields CDR1 MGHDK and CDR2 SYGVNS. With 4 bases removed from V and 7 bases from J, the gap between germline ends came to 16 bases. The CDR3 extends over 14 amino acids. The CDR3: CASSGFRGVGEAFF. CDR3 DNA sequence: TGTGCCAGCAGTGGATTCAGAGGGGTGGGTGAAGCTTTCTTT. The full variable domain, rest sourced from reference TRBV25-1 and TRBJ1-1, is EADIYQTPRYLVIGTGKKITLECSQTMGHDKMYWYQQDPGMELHLIHYSYGVNSTEKGDLSSESTVSRIRTEHFPLTLESARPSHTSQYLCASSGFRGVGEAFFGQGTRLTVV.

This clonotype has just a few counts. At one end the junction does not follow the germline gene, possibly because of a read error. The rearrangement uses TRBV11-2 and TRBJ2-3; 7 positions match TRBD1. Germline V gene lookup returns CDR1 SGHAT and CDR2 FQNNGV. The CDR3 covers 16 residues. In nucleotides, the CDR3 is TGTGCCAGCAGCCCCGTAGGGGGCGGTGTCACAGGTACGCAGTATTTT. This gives the protein CASSPVGGGVTGTQYF.

Written as DNA, the CDR3 is TGTGCCAGCAGGCCACAGGGGGCGTATGACTATGGCTACACCTTC. The encoded protein is CASRPQGAYDYGYTF. The gene calls are TRBV5-5 and TRBJ1-2, with 9 bases that match TRBD1. The V gene's germline CDR1 is SGHKS and CDR2 YYEKEE (reference sequence). The CDR3 contains 15 residues. V lost 5 bases and J lost 3; bases outside the gene matches: 8.

This clonotype appeared many times. The chain has TRBV5-1 and TRBJ1-2; D gene uncertain. The germline CDR1 and CDR2 sequences are SGHRS and YFSETQ. The CDR3 is 12 residues long. The germline V and J ends were trimmed by 0 bases and 8 bases, with 8 bases remaining between them. CDR3 residues: CASSLDVGGYTF. DNA of the CDR3: TGCGCCAGCAGCTTGGACGTGGGGGGCTACACCTTC.

This clonotype was recorded a few times. The rearrangement uses TRBV19 and TRBJ2-3; tentatively, D is TRBD1 or TRBD2 (6 bases each). The CDR3 length is 15 residues. V dropped 6 bases and J dropped 0 bases, with 13 bases sitting between them. Germline V gene lookup returns CDR1 LNHDA and CDR2 SQIVND (reference sequence). CDR3 in DNA: TGTGCCAGTAGGAATGGGGGGCCTAGCACAGATACGCAGTATTTT. It is translated as CASRNGGPSTDTQYF.

This clonotype was recorded at least ten times. The chain couples TRBV6-5 to TRBJ1-5, with D perhaps TRBD1 (5 bases). This CDR3 comprises 15 residues. Germline assignment: CDR1 MNHEY and CDR2 SVGAGI. Trimming removed 0 bases at V and 5 bases at J, with 11 bases between. CDR3 sequence (DNA): TGTGCCAGCAGTTACTCTTCAGGGTGGGATCAGCCCCAGCATTTT. Its protein product is CASSYSSGWDQPQHF.

This clonotype has ten or more counts. The chain recombines TRBV5-1 with TRBJ2-3; TRBD1 aligns across 8 bases. Per germline, CDR1 SGHRS and CDR2 YFSETQ. This CDR3 is 15 amino acids long. The junction had 6 bases not matched to a gene; V was cut back by 4 bases and J by 2 bases. The CDR3 sequence is CASSQDRGTTDTQYF. The CDR3 region has the DNA TGCGCCAGCAGCCAAGACAGGGGCACCACAGATACGCAGTATTTT.

This clonotype occurred a few times. J is TRBJ2-5 and V is TRBV18; maybe TRBD2 (5 bases). Germline V gives CDR1 KGHSH, CDR2 LQKENI. CDR3 length equals 13 residues. The V end was cut by 4 bases, the J end by 7 bases, with 13 bases between. CDR3 region: CASSLQQSGTQYF. The CDR3 DNA follows: TGTGCCAGCTCACTGCAGCAGAGCGGGACCCAGTACTTC.

This chain links TRBV7-9 with TRBJ2-7; 7 bases align to TRBD1. The V segment lost 1 base and the J segment 0 bases; nucleotides outside the gene matches: 9. CDR3 length: 17 residues. Germline V gene sequence: CDR1 SEHNR, CDR2 FQNEAQ (reference sequence). The CDR3 region has the DNA TGTGCCAGCAGCTTAGTGGGAGACAGGGTGAGCTCCTACGAGCAGTACTTC. Amino acids: CASSLVGDRVSSYEQYF.

This clonotype was recorded many times. The rearrangement uses TRBV3-1 and TRBJ2-2, with 10 bases matching TRBD2. CDR3 size: 18 residues. J was trimmed by 6 bases and V by 0 bases; bases with no gene match: 10. The germline gives CDR1 LGHDT, CDR2 YNNKEL (reference sequence). The CDR3 protein is CASSQETAGGLRAGELFF. CDR3 bases: TGTGCCAGCAGCCAAGAAACAGCGGGGGGGCTCCGGGCCGGGGAGCTGTTTTTT.

This clonotype was recorded at least ten times. This chain uses TRBV6-1 with TRBJ1-6; 7 positions match TRBD1. The J segment lost 6 bases and the V segment lost 5 bases, leaving 13 bases of the junction unmatched. Per the germline V gene, CDR1 is MNHNS and CDR2 is SASEGT. This CDR3 region has 17 residues. The CDR3 loop is CASSPGTEALVNSPLHF. In DNA, the CDR3 is TGTGCCAGCAGTCCCGGGACAGAGGCGTTAGTTAATTCACCCCTCCACTTT.

This clonotype was seen repeatedly, ten times or more. The V gene is TRBV5-1, the J gene TRBJ2-7; tentatively, D is TRBD1 (7 bases). This CDR3 region has 14 residues. CDR1 is SGHRS, CDR2 YFSETQ, per germline. V gave up 4 bases and J gave up 5 bases, with 16 bases separating them. This CDR3 is CASSNVEGANEQYF. Here the CDR3 DNA reads TGCGCCAGCAGCAACGTGGAGGGGGCTAACGAGCAGTACTTC.

This clonotype was seen ten or more times. This chain links TRBV2 with TRBJ1-1, with D unresolved. CDR3 size: 11 residues. Germline loops: CDR1 SNHLY, CDR2 FYNNEI. Trimming stripped 6 bases from V and 7 bases from J, with 9 bases between. The CDR3 bases are TGTGCCAGCAGCTACCAAGTTGAAGCTTTCTTT. Its protein product is CASSYQVEAFF.

The chain joins TRBV5-1 to TRBJ1-6; no clear D gene. The germline V gene encodes CDR1 SGHRS and CDR2 YFSETQ. The CDR3 sequence is 15 residues long. V dropped 6 bases and J dropped 7 bases, with 17 bases sitting between them. The chain's CDR3 is CASTSRVSDNSPLHF. The CDR3 DNA follows: TGCGCCAGCACCTCCCGGGTCTCCGACAATTCACCCCTCCACTTT.

This clonotype has at least ten counts. The chain employs TRBV12-3 or TRBV12-4 and TRBJ1-2, with D tentatively TRBD1 (5 bases). The germline V and J ends were trimmed by 4 bases and 6 bases, with 9 bases remaining between them. CDR3 length equals 12 residues. The CDR3 coding sequence is TGTGCCAGCAGTTGGGCAGGGCATGGCTACACCTTC. Protein product: CASSWAGHGYTF.

This clonotype was seen repeatedly, ten times or more. The rearrangement joins TRBV5-5 to TRBJ2-5; 10 nucleotides align to TRBD1. Losses at the gene ends were 4 bases for V and 3 bases for J; bases not matched to a gene: 3. The CDR3 totals 14 residues. CDR1 is SGHKS and CDR2 is YYEKEE in the germline V gene (reference sequence). The CDR3 here is CASSHGTGEETQYF. DNA for the CDR3: TGTGCCAGCAGCCACGGGACAGGGGAAGAGACCCAGTACTTC.

This clonotype showed up many times. The chain combines TRBV28 with TRBJ1-1; D is ambiguous. With 1 base removed from V and 0 bases from J, the gap between germline ends came to 9 bases. The CDR3 totals 15 residues. Germline CDR1 reads MDHEN; CDR2 reads SYDVKM. CDR3: CASSLSYSLNTEAFF. CDR3 nucleotide sequence: TGTGCCAGCAGTTTATCGTACAGCCTGAACACTGAAGCTTTCTTT.

The chain combines TRBV20-1 with TRBJ1-5, with 8 positions matching TRBD1. Germline values: CDR1 DFQATT, CDR2 SNEGSKA (reference sequence). The CDR3 is made up of 14 amino acids. V was clipped by 3 bases and J by 6 bases; unmatched bases: 7. CDR3 nucleotide sequence: TGCAGTGCTAGGATTCAGGGGGCGGTTCAGCCCCAGCATTTT. Translating it yields CSARIQGAVQPQHF.

This clonotype has ten or more counts. The chain employs TRBV9 and TRBJ2-1; 8 nucleotides agree with TRBD2. The germline V gene encodes CDR1 SGDLS and CDR2 YYNGEE. Trimming cost V 4 bases and J 4 bases; bases outside gene matches: 10. This CDR3 contains 16 residues. The chain's CDR3 is CASSPSGGASYNEQFF. CDR3 nucleotides: TGTGCCAGCAGCCCTTCGGGGGGGGCCAGTTACAATGAGCAGTTCTTC.

This clonotype was seen a few times. The gene calls are TRBV19 and TRBJ1-1; TRBD1 is a possible D gene (5 bases). This CDR3 region has 12 residues. The V gene's germline CDR1 is LNHDA and CDR2 SQIVND (reference sequence). Trimming cost V 4 bases and J 11 bases, with 14 bases left between them. The CDR3 loop reads CASSTSYRGAFF. Written as DNA, the CDR3 is TGTGCCAGTAGTACATCCTATCGGGGGGCTTTCTTT.

This clonotype was counted many times. The chain employs TRBV3-1 and TRBJ1-2; D gene uncertain. V was pared by 1 base and J by 4 bases, with 7 bases between. The CDR3 covers 13 residues. Germline CDR1 LGHDT, CDR2 YNNKEL (reference sequence). For the CDR3, the DNA is TGTGCCAGCAGCCAAGGGGCGTCCTATGGCTACACCTTC. It yields the protein CASSQGASYGYTF.

This clonotype occurred a few times. The chain joins TRBV7-6 to TRBJ2-3, with D perhaps assigned TRBD1 or TRBD2 (5 bases each). The V gene lost 1 base and the J gene lost 0 bases, with 11 bases spanning the gap. Germline CDR1 and CDR2: SGHVS and FNYEAQ. CDR3 length: 16 amino acids. DNA of the CDR3: TGTGCCAGCAGCTTAGGAGGGGCAATGAGCACAGATACGCAGTATTTT. Protein sequence: CASSLGGAMSTDTQYF.

This clonotype was counted many times. The chain links TRBV7-9 to TRBJ2-3; D tentatively reads TRBD1 or TRBD2 (6 bases each). V was clipped by 5 bases and J by 0 bases, with 15 bases between them. This CDR3 is 16 amino acids long. Germline values: CDR1 SEHNR, CDR2 FQNEAQ (reference sequence). CDR3 amino acids: CASSPRGGTSTDTQYF. The CDR3 bases are TGTGCCAGCAGCCCACGAGGGGGGACTAGCACAGATACGCAGTATTTT.